These T cell receptor beta chains were read from a single sample in a study of regulatory T cells in long-lasting Graves disease. TCRdb re-derived calls from the multiplex PCR reads in MiXCR, one entry per CDR3 protein. The repertoire holds around 480,000 distinct CDR3 sequences, with 15% to 20% as singletons. The same specimen was also included in a second study, on T cells in Graves' hyperthyroidism and ophthalmopathy.

The source material was peripheral blood mononuclear cells (PBMCs), sampled at new diagnosis, from a patient treated with antithyroid drugs. The receptors shown here come from a man in his forties with Graves disease. Both conserved end residues are part of each CDR3. The order of the fields is D gene, V gene, J gene, clone size, CDR3 protein, CDR3 DNA. D genes are given only for firm matches. Clone size, where shown, is once, few, many, or a class for clones that have expanded.

d_call: TRBD2
v_call: TRBV18
j_call: TRBJ2-7
clone_size: few
cdr3_aa: CASSPSTSGTEQYF
cdr3_nt: TGTGCCAGCTCACCGTCGACTAGCGGGACAGAGCAGTACTTC

d_call: NA
v_call: TRBV2
j_call: TRBJ1-2
clone_size: many
cdr3_aa: CASSDSRGIRDF
cdr3_nt: TGTGCCAGCAGTGATTCCCGGGGGATCAGAGACTTC

d_call: NA
v_call: TRBV5-1
j_call: TRBJ2-3
clone_size: NA
cdr3_aa: CASSLVQQTDTQYF
cdr3_nt: TGTGCCAGCAGCTTGGTACAGCAGACAGATACGCAGTATTTT

d_call: TRBD1
v_call: TRBV10-3
j_call: TRBJ1-4
clone_size: NA
cdr3_aa: CATRQGTREKLFF
cdr3_nt: TGTGCCACCCGACAGGGGACACGTGAAAAACTGTTTTTT

d_call: NA
v_call: TRBV5-1
j_call: TRBJ2-7
clone_size: many
cdr3_aa: CASSLNGEQYF
cdr3_nt: TGTGCCAGCAGTTTAAATGGCGAGCAGTACTTC

d_call: NA
v_call: TRBV5-1
j_call: TRBJ1-4
clone_size: many
cdr3_aa: CASSLSGTTNEKLFF
cdr3_nt: TGTGCCAGCAGCCTCTCCGGGACAACTAATGAAAAACTGTTTTTT

d_call: NA
v_call: TRBV12-3/TRBV12-4
j_call: TRBJ2-2
clone_size: many
cdr3_aa: CASSLARGVHTGELFF
cdr3_nt: TGTGCCAGCAGTTTAGCTCGGGGTGTGCACACCGGGGAGCTGTTTTTT

d_call: TRBD1
v_call: TRBV5-4
j_call: TRBJ2-3
clone_size: many
cdr3_aa: CASSFNRGGTDTQYF
cdr3_nt: TGTGCCAGCAGCTTCAACAGGGGAGGCACAGATACGCAGTATTTT

d_call: NA
v_call: TRBV9
j_call: TRBJ2-7
clone_size: NA
cdr3_aa: CASSVDGWSYEQYF
cdr3_nt: TGTGCCAGCAGCGTAGACGGGTGGAGTTACGAGCAGTACTTC

d_call: TRBD2
v_call: TRBV6-1
j_call: TRBJ2-3
clone_size: NA
cdr3_aa: CATWTSGSTDTQYF
cdr3_nt: TGTGCCACCTGGACTAGCGGTAGCACAGATACGCAGTATTTT

d_call: NA
v_call: TRBV27
j_call: TRBJ2-3
clone_size: NA
cdr3_aa: CASRTRGRDGTDTQYF
cdr3_nt: TGTGCCAGCAGGACGAGGGGTAGGGATGGCACAGATACGCAGTATTTT

d_call: NA
v_call: TRBV19
j_call: TRBJ2-1
clone_size: few
cdr3_aa: CASTANPGTGYNEQFF
cdr3_nt: TGTGCCAGTACCGCTAATCCCGGGACTGGTTACAATGAGCAGTTCTTC

d_call: TRBD1
v_call: TRBV5-1
j_call: TRBJ1-6
clone_size: few
cdr3_aa: CASSSTGLDLSPLHF
cdr3_nt: TGCGCCAGCAGCTCGACAGGGCTCGATCTCTCACCCCTCCACTTT

d_call: NA
v_call: TRBV28
j_call: TRBJ1-6
clone_size: many
cdr3_aa: CASSPGPENSPLHF
cdr3_nt: TGTGCCAGCAGCCCCGGGCCGGAGAATTCACCCCTCCACTTT

d_call: TRBD1
v_call: TRBV28
j_call: TRBJ1-1
clone_size: many
cdr3_aa: CASSPGTGWKAFF
cdr3_nt: TGTGCCAGCAGCCCCGGGACAGGGTGGAAAGCTTTCTTT

d_call: NA
v_call: TRBV9
j_call: TRBJ2-5
clone_size: NA
cdr3_aa: CASSVGGNSQETQYF
cdr3_nt: TGTGCCAGCAGCGTAGGAGGGAATTCCCAAGAGACCCAGTACTTC

d_call: TRBD1
v_call: TRBV20-1
j_call: TRBJ2-5
clone_size: many
cdr3_aa: CSARQGAETQYF
cdr3_nt: TGCAGTGCTAGGCAGGGGGCAGAGACCCAGTACTTC

d_call: NA
v_call: TRBV10-3
j_call: TRBJ2-3
clone_size: NA
cdr3_aa: CAISVGLSTDTQYF
cdr3_nt: TGTGCCATCAGTGTGGGATTGAGCACAGATACGCAGTATTTT

d_call: TRBD1
v_call: TRBV2
j_call: TRBJ2-2
clone_size: many
cdr3_aa: CASSEGTGRTGELFF
cdr3_nt: TGTGCCAGCAGTGAGGGGACAGGGCGGACCGGGGAGCTGTTTTTT

d_call: NA
v_call: TRBV2
j_call: TRBJ2-1
clone_size: many
cdr3_aa: CASAKTGYNEQFF
cdr3_nt: TGTGCCAGCGCTAAAACTGGTTACAATGAGCAGTTCTTC

d_call: TRBD2
v_call: TRBV28
j_call: TRBJ2-7
clone_size: many
cdr3_aa: CASRNSGLAGSSYEQYF
cdr3_nt: TGTGCCAGCAGGAACTCTGGACTAGCGGGTAGCTCCTACGAGCAGTACTTC

d_call: NA
v_call: TRBV28
j_call: TRBJ2-1
clone_size: many
cdr3_aa: CASSPWTVLGEQFF
cdr3_nt: TGTGCCAGCAGTCCGTGGACAGTCCTCGGTGAGCAGTTCTTC

d_call: NA
v_call: TRBV5-1
j_call: TRBJ1-1
clone_size: few
cdr3_aa: CASSFGQNTEAFF
cdr3_nt: TGTGCCAGCAGCTTCGGACAAAACACTGAAGCTTTCTTT

d_call: NA
v_call: TRBV20-1
j_call: TRBJ2-7
clone_size: many
cdr3_aa: CSARDSGAEREQYF
cdr3_nt: TGCAGTGCTAGAGATTCGGGAGCGGAACGGGAGCAGTACTTC

d_call: NA
v_call: TRBV19
j_call: TRBJ2-4
clone_size: NA
cdr3_aa: CASRLTGRDIQYF
cdr3_nt: TGTGCCAGTAGGCTGACCGGGAGAGACATTCAGTACTTC

d_call: TRBD2
v_call: TRBV20-1
j_call: TRBJ2-3
clone_size: few
cdr3_aa: CSARGERGGTDTQYF
cdr3_nt: TGCAGTGCTAGAGGCGAGCGGGGAGGCACAGATACGCAGTATTTT

d_call: NA
v_call: TRBV7-6
j_call: TRBJ2-1
clone_size: NA
cdr3_aa: CASSLGDSSGHEQFF
cdr3_nt: TGTGCCAGCAGCTTAGGGGACTCGTCTGGCCATGAGCAGTTCTTC

d_call: NA
v_call: TRBV7-8
j_call: TRBJ2-3
clone_size: NA
cdr3_aa: CASSLPGGGGGGSGTDTQYF
cdr3_nt: TGTGCCAGCAGCTTGCCCGGTGGGGGCGGGGGCGGGAGTGGTACAGATACGCAGTATTTT